The 6 T cell receptor beta chains listed next were all sequenced from one sample in a study of T cell responses to AZD1222 COVID-19 vaccine. Repertoires were generated with immunoSEQ multiplex PCR, while TCRdb's copy carries only in-frame clones and drops some. The sample includes more than 100,000 clones, approximately 91% of them seen just once. Sequencing was performed on peripheral blood, taken on day 0 of AZD1222 vaccination. These receptors were obtained from an adult in good health.

This clone was seen only once. The rearrangement links TRBV5-4 to TRBJ2-1; a weak D match, TRBD1 (5 bases). Trimming took 0 bases from V and 0 from J, leaving 13 bases between them. CDR1 and CDR2 from the germline V gene are SGHNT and YYREEE (reference sequence). There are 17 residues in the CDR3. DNA for the CDR3: TGTGCCAGCAGCTTGGAAAAAACAGGCAGCTCCTACAATGAGCAGTTCTTC. Translated: CASSLEKTGSSYNEQFF.

The chain carries TRBV5-5 and TRBJ1-5; D is ambiguous. Per the germline V gene, CDR1 is SGHKS and CDR2 is YYEKEE (reference sequence). V was trimmed by 3 bases and J by 5 bases, leaving 9 bases between them. The CDR3 runs 13 residues. CDR3 nucleotide sequence: TGTGCCAGCAGCTCGTGGGGAGATCAGCCCCAGCATTTT. This sequence encodes CASSSWGDQPQHF.

The chain couples TRBV29-1 to TRBJ2-7, with TRBD1 identical over 10 bases. Losses at the gene ends were 3 bases for V and 4 bases for J; bases not matched to a gene: 6. Germline V gives CDR1 SQVTM, CDR2 ANQGSEA. CDR3 length: 14 amino acids. The CDR3 DNA follows: TGCAGCGTTGAGCCGACAGGGGGCGGTTACGAGCAGTACTTC. It translates to CSVEPTGGGYEQYF.

The J gene is TRBJ2-5, the V gene TRBV5-6, with TRBD2 matching over 11 bases. CDR3 length: 16 residues. V shed 4 bases and J 5 bases; nucleotides not matched to a gene: 10. CDR1 and CDR2 from the germline V gene are SGHDT and YYEEEE. In DNA form, the CDR3 reads TGTGCCAGCAGCCCCCTACTAGCGGGAGCTAGCGAGACCCAGTACTTC. Translation gives CASSPLLAGASETQYF.

V and J are TRBV6-5 and TRBJ1-1, with 7 bases matching TRBD1. The CDR3 has 15 residues. V dropped 7 bases and J dropped 5; count of bases not matched to a gene: 13. Per germline, CDR1 MNHEY and CDR2 SVGAGI. CDR3 bases: TGTGCCAGCACCGAAACGACAGGGCCGCCGACTGAAGCTTTCTTT. Residues: CASTETTGPPTEAFF.

This clone has a handful of counts. This rearrangement joins TRBV6-5 to TRBJ2-7, with D possibly matching TRBD1 (7 bases). In germline, CDR1 is MNHEY, CDR2 SVGAGI. The ends were cut back, 5 bases at V and 3 bases at J, with 14 bases in the middle. This CDR3 comprises 14 residues. CDR3 sequence: CASSTGDRDYEQYF. The CDR3 coding sequence is TGTGCCAGCAGTACGGGAGACAGGGACTACGAGCAGTACTTC.